The 4 T cell receptor beta chains below come from one sample, sequenced in a study of T cell responses to AZD1222 COVID-19 vaccine. Measured with immunoSEQ multiplex PCR; TCRdb has only the in-frame clones, and not every one. The table lists 84,000 or so clones, roughly 88% of them singletons. Sequenced here: peripheral blood, sampled on day 0 of MenACWY control vaccination. Source of these receptors: an adult in good health.

The CDR3 loop is CASSLMPGGASDTQYF. In nucleotides, the CDR3 is TGTGCCAGCAGCTTAATGCCCGGGGGGGCTTCAGATACGCAGTATTTT. The rearrangement links TRBV7-2 to TRBJ2-3; 8 bases map to TRBD2. Germline V gene lookup returns CDR1 SGHTA and CDR2 FQGNSA. The junction had 8 bases not matched to a gene; V was cut back by 2 bases and J by 4 bases. CDR3 size: 16 residues.

This rearrangement joins TRBV6-5 to TRBJ1-5, with TRBD1 as a possible D gene (6 bases). From germline, CDR1 is MNHEY and CDR2 SVGAGI. The CDR3 spans 14 residues. The germline V and J ends were trimmed by 6 bases and 5 bases, with 14 bases remaining between them. The CDR3 region is CASRSTGLHQPQHF. CDR3 DNA sequence: TGTGCCAGCAGGTCGACAGGTTTACATCAGCCCCAGCATTTT.

The count of this clone is one. CDR3 DNA sequence: TGTGCCAGCAGTGTGGGGGGGGTAACCAATCAGCCCCAGCATTTT. This encodes CASSVGGVTNQPQHF. V and J are TRBV2 and TRBJ1-5, with D possibly matching TRBD1 (5 bases). Trimming shortened V by 4 bases and J by 3 bases, and 13 bases separated the two germline ends. Germline V gene lookup returns CDR1 SNHLY and CDR2 FYNNEI. This CDR3 is 15 amino acids long.

The chain carries TRBV20-1 and TRBJ2-1; D may be TRBD1 (5 bases). The V gene lost 7 bases and the J gene lost 8 bases, with 12 bases spanning the gap. Germline lookup yields CDR1 DFQATT and CDR2 SNEGSKA (reference sequence). The CDR3 runs 11 residues. The CDR3 loop is CSGGLLDEQFF. In DNA, the CDR3 is TGCAGTGGGGGCCTCTTAGATGAGCAGTTCTTC.